This T cell receptor beta chain was found in a study of shared clonotypes between healthy human individuals. Study findings and constraints: Memory subsets generally showed smaller estimated richness than naive subsets did.

The CDR3 loop spans 14 amino acids. CDR1 and CDR2 from the germline V gene are MNHNY and SVGAGI (reference sequence). Trimming left V 5 bases short and J 4 bases short, with 14 bases between. TCRdb keeps only in-frame clones here, not all; method: immunoSEQ multiplex PCR. The table includes around 2.5 million clones, 93% detected once. On this clone: What it recognizes is unknown.

This chain links TRBV6-6 with TRBJ1-1, with D possibly being TRBD1 (6 bases). The source of this sequence is a man aged 18 to 35 in good health. Some clones in this sample may be carry-over from other donors' samples. The specimen was naive CD4+ T cells from PBMCs. Described subset: CD45RA+ positively selected. In DNA, the CDR3 is TGTGCCAGCAGTCCCTTAGGGGGTACCACTGAAGCTTTCTTT. Its translation is CASSPLGGTTEAFF.